The clone carrying this T cell receptor (beta chain) was counted between two and nine times. Its antigen remains unknown. This sample was included in a study of blood T cells in healthy people across ages. Across the whole study: With template switching, about one barcoded beta molecule was captured per two T cells. Regarding the study as a whole: The percentage of naive T cells correlated strongly with TCR beta diversity.

For the second PCR, which ran for 7 to 11 cycles, a sample-barcoded 5' primer and a J-beta primer mix were used. CDR3-containing paired-end reads numbering at least 2.5 million came from each sample. TCRdb used MiXCR to reprocess the 5' RACE reads, holding one entry per CDR3 protein. Of about 970,000 distinct CDR3 sequences listed, roughly half are singletons. Germline V gene data show CDR1 as MNHEY and CDR2 as SVGEGT. The CDR3 is made up of 13 amino acids. Trimming left V 2 bases short and J 10 bases short, with 14 bases between. Sequences were obtained from blood. This chain links TRBV6-2 or TRBV6-3 with TRBJ1-1, with D possibly being TRBD1 (6 bases). The clonotype comes from a woman in her sixties in good health. In DNA, the CDR3 is TGTGCCAGCAGTTACCAAGGACAGTCTACAGCTTTCTTT. It specifies CASSYQGQSTAFF.